These 29 T cell receptor beta chains share one sample of origin, sequenced in a study of blood T cells in healthy people across ages. Primed by a sample-barcoded 5' primer and a J-beta primer mix, a second PCR proceeded for about 6 to 11 cycles. TCRdb reprocessed the 5' RACE reads via MiXCR and lists one record per CDR3 protein. The sample has about a million distinct CDR3 sequences; roughly two fifths are singletons. The sample comprised blood. These receptors all stem from a man between 18 and 35 years old in good health.

This clonotype was recorded a few times. CDR3 nucleotides: TGCAGTGCTAGGGTCCGACAGGGGGCAATTAAGTACGAGCAGTACTTC. This translates into CSARVRQGAIKYEQYF. This sequence joins TRBV20-1 and TRBJ2-7, with 10 bases aligning to TRBD1. Trimming removed 3 bases from V and 4 bases from J; junction bases left unmatched: 12. The germline CDR1 and CDR2 sequences are DFQATT and SNEGSKA (reference sequence). There are 16 residues in the CDR3.

The genes are TRBV6-2 or TRBV6-3 and TRBJ1-4; D unresolved. The CDR3 is 14 amino acids. Germline V gene sequence: CDR1 MNHEY, CDR2 SVGEGT. V was clipped by 4 bases and J by 8 bases, with 14 bases between them. The CDR3 loop is CASSSTVLGEKLFF. CDR3 coding DNA: TGTGCCAGCAGTTCGACTGTGCTGGGCGAAAAACTGTTTTTT.

In its sample, this clonotype was seen a few times. The CDR3 nucleotides read TGTGCCAGCAGTACTGGACACCCTAGCGGCGCTTTCTTT. It encodes CASSTGHPSGAFF. The chain joins TRBV12-3 or TRBV12-4 to TRBJ1-1; the D gene is possibly TRBD1 (5 bases). The V end was cut by 5 bases, the J end by 11 bases, with 18 bases between. The CDR3 consists of 13 residues.

This chain links TRBV29-1 with TRBJ1-1, with TRBD1 as a possible D gene (5 bases). From germline, CDR1 is SQVTM and CDR2 ANQGSEA. This CDR3 has 14 residues. V was pared by 5 bases and J by 0 bases, with 13 bases between. The CDR3 is CSVSQGSMNTEAFF. DNA for the CDR3: TGCAGCGTTTCTCAGGGTTCAATGAACACTGAAGCTTTCTTT. Together with reference TRBV29-1 and TRBJ1-1, the CDR3 gives the full variable domain: SAVISQKPSRDICQRGTSLTIQCQVDSQVTMMFWYRQQPGQSLTLIATANQGSEATYESGFVIDKFPISRPNLTFSTLTVSNMSPEDSSIYLCSVSQGSMNTEAFFGQGTRLTVV.

V gene TRBV4-1 combines with J gene TRBJ2-1, with D unresolved. The CDR3 contains 16 residues. V gave up 2 bases and J gave up 0 bases, with 11 bases separating them. Germline CDR1 reads MGHRA; CDR2 reads YSYEKL. The CDR3 DNA sequence: TGCGCCAGCAGCCAAATGACACCTAGCTCCTACAATGAGCAGTTCTTC. Amino acid sequence: CASSQMTPSSYNEQFF.

This clonotype has a single count. CDR3 DNA: TGTGCCAGCAGTCGACAGGGAAACAATGGCTACACCTTC. Translating it yields CASSRQGNNGYTF. The chain joins TRBV12-3 or TRBV12-4 to TRBJ1-2; 7 nucleotides line up with TRBD1. This CDR3 has 13 amino acids. J gave up 6 bases and V 5 bases, and 6 bases lay outside the gene matches.

This clonotype appeared a few times. The chain joins TRBV28 to TRBJ2-5; 8 bases fit TRBD1. Looked up from germline, CDR1 is MDHEN and CDR2 is SYDVKM. The CDR3 is 13 residues long. DNA for the CDR3: TGTGCTTCACACGACAGGGGTGTAGAGACCCAGTACTTC. Translation gives CASHDRGVETQYF.

The CDR3 DNA sequence: TGCGCCAGCAGCCGAGGGCTTAAAGCGGGGAATGAGCAGTTCTTC. It yields the protein CASSRGLKAGNEQFF. V usage is TRBV4-3 and J usage is TRBJ2-1, with TRBD2 identical over 7 bases. V dropped 4 bases and J dropped 7; count of bases not matched to a gene: 10. CDR1 is LGHNA and CDR2 is YSLEER in the germline V gene. The CDR3 covers 15 residues.

V usage is TRBV29-1 and J usage is TRBJ2-2; tentative D call: TRBD1 (6 bases). The CDR3 length is 13 residues. Trimming removed 4 bases at V and 5 bases at J, with 11 bases between. Germline CDR1 reads SQVTM; CDR2 reads ANQGSEA. This CDR3 reads CSVGPRGTGELFF. DNA of the CDR3: TGCAGCGTTGGACCTAGGGGGACCGGGGAGCTGTTTTTT.

The chain is built from TRBV5-1 and TRBJ1-1; possibly TRBD1 for D (5 bases). V was shortened by 0 bases and J by 8 bases, with 14 bases between the two germline ends. The germline V gene encodes CDR1 SGHRS and CDR2 YFSETQ. The CDR3 is 14 amino acids. CDR3 sequence (DNA): TGCGCCAGCAGCTTGGGCAACAGGTTTAGGGAAGCTTTCTTT. Translating it yields CASSLGNRFREAFF.

This clonotype occurred a few times. The chain is built from TRBV20-1 and TRBJ2-7, with a possible D match to TRBD1 (5 bases). Germline V gene sequence: CDR1 DFQATT, CDR2 SNEGSKA (reference sequence). The CDR3 contains 12 residues. V lost 2 bases, J lost 4 bases, and 9 bases lay in between. The CDR3 DNA reads TGCAGTGCTAGACAGGGAAGGTACGAGCAGTACTTC. It specifies CSARQGRYEQYF.

Comment on this clonotype: With a much larger clone just one base away, this may be a read error. The chain has TRBV5-1 and TRBJ1-4; a possible D gene is TRBD1 (5 bases). With 4 bases removed from V and 6 bases from J, the gap between germline ends came to 13 bases. Germline values: CDR1 SGHRS, CDR2 YFSETQ. This CDR3 has 14 amino acids. CDR3: CASSVGLADEKLFF. The CDR3 DNA sequence: TGCGCCAGCAGCGTGGGGCTGGCTGATGAAAAACTGTTTTTT.

This clonotype was seen more than once but under ten times. The rearrangement uses TRBV4-3 and TRBJ2-1; no clear D gene. Germline values: CDR1 LGHNA, CDR2 YSLEER. The CDR3 has 15 residues. The germline V and J ends were trimmed by 4 bases and 2 bases, with 12 bases remaining between them. CDR3 sequence: CASSLELTPYNEQFF. The DNA of the CDR3 is TGCGCCAGCAGCCTCGAACTCACTCCCTACAATGAGCAGTTCTTC.

Details on this clonotype: Compared with germline, one end of the junction differs, possibly owing to a read error. The chain carries TRBV12-3 or TRBV12-4 and TRBJ2-1; the D is unclear. This CDR3 region has 17 residues. CDR3 residues: CANSLEFTSVIYNEQFF. The CDR3 DNA reads TGTGCCAACAGTTTAGAGTTCACATCCGTAATCTACAATGAGCAGTTCTTC.

The chain is built from TRBV7-9 and TRBJ1-2; D gene unclear. The CDR3 has 14 residues. Germline V gives CDR1 SEHNR, CDR2 FQNEAQ (reference sequence). Trimming removed 5 bases from V and 6 bases from J, with 16 bases in between. As DNA, the CDR3 is TGTGCCAGCAGCCCCACCAGTGACAACGATGGCTACACCTTC. Its protein is CASSPTSDNDGYTF.

V and J are TRBV12-3 or TRBV12-4 and TRBJ1-6; possibly TRBD1 for D (5 bases). The V and J ends lost 6 bases and 0 bases respectively, with 12 bases between them. The CDR3 runs 16 residues. The DNA of the CDR3 is TGTGCCAGCAGCCCAGCAGGGAGCTCCTATAATTCACCCCTCCACTTT. It specifies CASSPAGSSYNSPLHF.

V usage is TRBV7-8 and J usage is TRBJ1-2; TRBD1 matches 12 bases. This CDR3 spans 18 amino acids. V was clipped by 4 bases and J by 8 bases; unmatched bases: 17. Germline V gives CDR1 SGHVS, CDR2 FQNEAQ. Here the CDR3 DNA reads TGTGCCAGCAGCTCCATCTTGGGGGACAGGGGGCCCGGCGAGGGCTACACCTTC. This translates into CASSSILGDRGPGEGYTF.

This clonotype was counted between two and nine times. V usage is TRBV4-3 and J usage is TRBJ2-2, with no clear D. Germline CDR1 and CDR2: LGHNA and YSLEER. The CDR3 extends over 15 amino acids. Trimming took off 5 bases at V and 6 bases at J, with 16 bases between the two ends. The CDR3 protein is CASSWSGPEAGELFF. CDR3 in DNA: TGCGCCAGCAGCTGGTCGGGTCCCGAGGCCGGGGAGCTGTTTTTT.

This sequence joins TRBV12-3 or TRBV12-4 and TRBJ2-1, with 8 bases that match TRBD1. The CDR3 extends over 15 amino acids. J lost 5 bases, V lost 5 bases, and 8 bases had no gene match. CDR3 nucleotides: TGTGCCAGCAGTCCAGACAGGGGAGTAAACAATGAGCAGTTCTTC. Protein: CASSPDRGVNNEQFF.

The J gene is TRBJ2-5, the V gene TRBV4-3, with 10 bases lining up with TRBD1. Near its end, the DNA agrees better with TRBJ2-7, so the J call may be wrong. Germline V gene lookup returns CDR1 LGHNA and CDR2 YSLEER. CDR3 length: 15 residues. The CDR3 DNA reads as TGCGCCAGCAGCCGGGGGACAGGGGTCACCTACGAGCAGTACTTC. This sequence encodes CASSRGTGVTYEQYF.

The chain couples TRBV27 to TRBJ1-6; D is uncertain. This CDR3 contains 17 residues. The V end lost 7 bases, the J end lost 0 bases, and 16 bases lay between the germline ends. Germline V gene lookup returns CDR1 MNHEY and CDR2 SMNVEV (reference sequence). The CDR3 sequence: CASTRLLGSSYNSPLHF. CDR3 in DNA: TGTGCCAGCACCAGATTACTGGGGAGCTCCTATAATTCACCCCTCCACTTT.

The V and J genes are TRBV5-1 and TRBJ2-5; tentatively, D is TRBD2 (5 bases). The CDR3 extends over 16 amino acids. Trimming pared 0 bases from V and 11 bases from J, leaving 23 bases between. CDR1 SGHRS and CDR2 YFSETQ come from the germline V gene. This CDR3 reads CASSLAGPTIYNEQYF. DNA of the CDR3: TGCGCCAGCAGCTTGGCCGGCCCGACTATTTACAATGAGCAGTACTTC. Full variable domain (rest looked up from reference TRBV5-1 and TRBJ2-5): KAGVTQTPRYLIKTRGQQVTLSCSPISGHRSVSWYQQTPGQGLQFLFEYFSETQRNKGNFPGRFSGRQFSNSRSEMNVSTLELGDSALYLCASSLAGPTIYNEQYFGPGTRLLVL.

This clonotype appeared many times. DNA for the CDR3: TGTGCCAGCAGCCAGGGACTAGTTGTAACAGATACGCAGTATTTT. This codes for CASSQGLVVTDTQYF. The rearrangement links TRBV14 to TRBJ2-3; 8 nucleotides align to TRBD2. Per the germline V gene, CDR1 is SGHDN and CDR2 is FVKESK. With V trimmed by 3 bases and J by 3 bases, 5 bases remained unmatched. The CDR3 has 15 amino acids.

This clonotype was recorded a few times. The V gene is TRBV12-3 or TRBV12-4, the J gene TRBJ2-7; unclear D gene. The CDR3 is made up of 12 amino acids. V shed 7 bases and J shed 6 bases, with 13 bases lying between them. DNA for the CDR3: TGTGCCAGCAAGGTCGGTGCGAGCGAGCAGTACTTC. Its translation: CASKVGASEQYF.

This clonotype has a handful of counts. The gene calls are TRBV6-1 and TRBJ2-7, with D perhaps TRBD2 (5 bases). V lost 2 bases and J lost 3, with 14 bases in between. The CDR3 runs 15 residues. Germline V CDR1 and CDR2: MNHNS, SASEGT. For the CDR3, the DNA is TGTGCCAGCAGTGAAAAGGCAGGAGGTGTCTACGAGCAGTACTTC. This sequence encodes CASSEKAGGVYEQYF.

Details on this clonotype: At one end the junction does not follow the germline gene, possibly because of a read error. The rearrangement uses TRBV6-5 and TRBJ1-2; D unresolved. Germline CDR1 MNHEY, CDR2 SVGAGI. This CDR3 comprises 15 residues. CDR3 in amino acids: CASSYRIGWTYGYTF. The CDR3 DNA sequence: TGCGCCAGCAGTTACCGTATTGGATGGACCTATGGCTACACCTTC.

J is TRBJ2-5 and V is TRBV9, with D possibly being TRBD1 or TRBD2 (5 bases each). There are 16 residues in the CDR3. Germline lookup yields CDR1 SGDLS and CDR2 YYNGEE. Trimming left V 0 bases short and J 0 bases short, with 12 bases between. Here the CDR3 DNA reads TGTGCCAGCAGCGTAGGACCGGGGCCGGACCAAGAGACCCAGTACTTC. Its protein product is CASSVGPGPDQETQYF.

This chain links TRBV27 with TRBJ1-6, with a possible D match to TRBD1 (6 bases). Germline V lookup: CDR1 MNHEY, CDR2 SMNVEV (reference sequence). Trimming removed 6 bases at V and 7 bases at J, with 16 bases between. The CDR3 consists of 15 residues. The CDR3 is CASSPTQGGNSPLHF. In DNA form, the CDR3 reads TGTGCCAGCAGCCCAACACAGGGTGGCAATTCACCCCTCCACTTT.

This chain links TRBV20-1 with TRBJ1-5; TRBD1 might be the D (5 bases). V lost 6 bases, J lost 5 bases, and 17 bases lay in between. Germline-derived CDR1 and CDR2 are DFQATT and SNEGSKA (reference sequence). The CDR3 runs to 14 residues. The CDR3 sequence is CSAIQDRTYQPQHF. The CDR3 DNA is TGCAGTGCCATTCAAGACAGAACATATCAGCCCCAGCATTTT.